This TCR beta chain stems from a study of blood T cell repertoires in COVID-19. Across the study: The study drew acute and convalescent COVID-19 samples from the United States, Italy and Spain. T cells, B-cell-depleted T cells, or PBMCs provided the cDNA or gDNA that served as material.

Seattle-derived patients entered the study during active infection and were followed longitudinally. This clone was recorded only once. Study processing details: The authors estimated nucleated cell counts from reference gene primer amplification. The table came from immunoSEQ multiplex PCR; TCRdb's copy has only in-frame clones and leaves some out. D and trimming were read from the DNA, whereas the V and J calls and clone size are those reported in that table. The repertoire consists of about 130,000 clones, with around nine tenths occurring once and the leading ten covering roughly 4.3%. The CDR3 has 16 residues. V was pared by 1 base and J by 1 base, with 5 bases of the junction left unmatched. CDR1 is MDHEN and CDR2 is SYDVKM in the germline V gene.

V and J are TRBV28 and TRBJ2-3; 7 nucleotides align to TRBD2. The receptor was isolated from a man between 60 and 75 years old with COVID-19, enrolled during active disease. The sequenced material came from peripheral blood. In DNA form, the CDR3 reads TGTGCCAGCAGTTTATATGGCCGGGGGGGCACAGATACGCAGTATTTT. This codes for CASSLYGRGGTDTQYF.